This TCR beta chain is from a study of T cell responses to AZD1222 COVID-19 vaccine. Germline values: CDR1 LGHDT, CDR2 YNNKEL (reference sequence). The V end lost 0 bases, the J end lost 2 bases, and 7 bases lay between the germline ends. The CDR3 totals 14 residues. Study observations and caveats: Spike-specific TCR depth and breadth grew after two AZD1222 doses. The reported proportion of spike-specific TCRs targeting unmutated variant regions was nearly half. CD4 TCRs associated with vaccination spanned spike, dominating at 160-218 and 743-854. Among AZD1222 vaccinees, only five or six were seropositive at baseline.

This clone was seen only a few times. No antigen is known for it. Sequencing used immunoSEQ multiplex PCR; TCRdb keeps in-frame clones, though not all of them. The sample yields about 180,000 clones, around 90% seen once. Sample: peripheral blood, taken on day 0 of AZD1222 vaccination. V is TRBV3-1 (or the pseudogene TRBV3-2) and J is TRBJ1-2, with D unclear. This TCR came from an adult in good health. The CDR3, as DNA: TGTGCCAGCAGCCAAGATCAAGCAAACTATGGCTACACCTTC. Encoded protein: CASSQDQANYGYTF.